The rows below give T cell receptor beta chains drawn from one sample of a study of CXCR3-negative and CXCR3-positive naive CD8 T cells. Following a re-call of the 5' RACE reads, TCRdb has one entry per CDR3 protein and lacks DNA. This sample lists about 6,700 distinct CDR3 sequences; its ten largest clones have approximately 1.1%. Sequenced input: naive CXCR3- CD8+ T cells from blood. The receptors originated from a human donor in good health. Some clones in this sample may be carry-over from other donors' samples. Each CDR3 is given with its conserved first and last residue. The order of the fields is V gene, clone size, J gene, CDR3 protein. Some rows mark clone size as missing; the rest say once, few, many or name a class of expanded clone.

TRBV7-6,.,TRBJ2-5,CASSHHAAGGGETQYF
TRBV29-1,medium-sized,TRBJ1-1,CSSGVGVGTEAFF
TRBV3-1,medium-sized,TRBJ2-1,CASSQDWRGGYNEQFF
TRBV20-1,medium-sized,TRBJ1-2,CSARDIGSYGYTF
TRBV20-1,.,TRBJ1-2,CSARDSGYGYTF
TRBV21-1,.,TRBJ1-5,CASSPPRLYSNQPQHF
TRBV6-6,medium-sized,TRBJ2-3,CASSYSGGSITDTQYF
TRBV28,.,TRBJ2-7,CASTWSGRSKDEQYF
TRBV29-1,.,TRBJ2-1,CSACVLAGLYNEQFF
TRBV29-1,.,TRBJ2-7,CSVEGRSYEQYF
TRBV29-1,medium-sized,TRBJ1-1,CSVPLQGAEAFF
TRBV7-9,medium-sized,TRBJ1-2,CASSLIVDANYGYTF
TRBV7-8,medium-sized,TRBJ2-6,CASSPFDGPSGANVLTF
TRBV5-1,medium-sized,TRBJ2-7,CASSLSRSGRDAYEQYF
TRBV15,medium-sized,TRBJ2-7,CATSSGGKEQYF
TRBV7-2,.,TRBJ2-7,CASSGAGGALIHEQYF
TRBV29-1,medium-sized,TRBJ2-2,CSAGQNTGELFF
TRBV27,.,TRBJ2-1,CASSLTGNEQFF
TRBV12-3/TRBV12-4,medium-sized,TRBJ2-7,CASSFHPASEGQYF
TRBV27,medium-sized,TRBJ2-7,CASSLQAVSSYEQYF
TRBV9,.,TRBJ2-7,CASSPGQLYYEQYF
TRBV10-3,medium-sized,TRBJ2-3,CAINPTEPTDTQYF
TRBV29-1,medium-sized,TRBJ2-1,CSARDRGYNEQFF